Below are 8 T cell receptor beta chains sequenced from a single sample in a study of cytomegalovirus exposure and HLA in healthy donors. A multiplex PCR was run with 60 Vbeta primers and 13 Jbeta primers. Measured with immunoSEQ multiplex PCR; TCRdb has only the in-frame clones, and not every one. This repertoire shows roughly 180,000 clones, approximately 73% found once; its top ten account for roughly 2.5%. Specimen: PBMCs. These receptors originate from a woman aged 25-40 years in good health and CMV-seropositive.

The rearrangement joins TRBV12-5 to TRBJ1-2, with D possibly being TRBD1 (5 bases). Germline V lookup: CDR1 LGHNT, CDR2 FRNRAP. There are 13 residues in the CDR3. Trimming took off 5 bases at V and 4 bases at J, with 11 bases between the two ends. The CDR3 reads CASGPRVAYGYTF. The CDR3 bases are TGTGCTAGTGGTCCCAGGGTAGCCTATGGCTACACCTTC. The whole variable domain, filled in from reference TRBV12-5 and TRBJ1-2, reads DARVTQTPRHKVTEMGQEVTMRCQPILGHNTVFWYRQTMMQGLELLAYFRNRAPLDDSGMPKDRFSAEMPDATLATLKIQPSEPRDSAVYFCASGPRVAYGYTFGSGTRLTVV.

This chain connects TRBV6-6 to TRBJ1-5, with 9 bases fitting TRBD1. V was pared by 6 bases and J by 2 bases, with 5 bases of the junction left unmatched. This CDR3 region has 15 residues. Looked up from germline, CDR1 is MNHNY and CDR2 is SVGAGI (reference sequence). The CDR3 nucleotides are TGTGCCAGCAGAGAGACAGGGGGAGGCAATCAGCCCCAGCATTTT. Its protein is CASRETGGGNQPQHF.

There are a few counts of this clone. The chain links TRBV7-2 to TRBJ1-6; the D is unclear. The CDR3 extends over 15 amino acids. Per the germline V gene, CDR1 is SGHTA and CDR2 is FQGNSA. V shed 1 base and J shed 8 bases, with 12 bases lying between them. The DNA for the CDR3 is TGTGCCAGCAGCTTAGAGGCAGGAAGATATTCACCCCTCCACTTT. Translation gives CASSLEAGRYSPLHF.

The chain uses TRBV27 and TRBJ1-2; D unclear. CDR1 and CDR2 (germline): MNHEY, SMNVEV (reference sequence). The CDR3 sequence is 12 residues long. V was shortened by 5 bases and J by 8 bases, with 12 bases between the two germline ends. This chain's CDR3 is CASSNQVSGYTF. CDR3 bases: TGTGCCAGCAGTAACCAGGTATCCGGCTACACCTTC.

On this clone itself: At one end the junction does not follow the germline gene, possibly because of a read error. This rearrangement joins TRBV7-9 to TRBJ2-3; 10 bases are shared with TRBD2. Germline V gives CDR1 SEHNR, CDR2 FQNEAQ (reference sequence). This CDR3 region has 17 residues. In DNA, the CDR3 is TGTTCCAGCAGCTTATTTGGACTAGCGGACCCAACAGATACGCAGTATTTT. The encoded protein is CSSSLFGLADPTDTQYF.

V usage is TRBV4-3 and J usage is TRBJ2-3; 10 bases map to TRBD1. This CDR3 spans 15 amino acids. Germline V gives CDR1 LGHNA, CDR2 YSLEER. V was pared by 11 bases and J by 4 bases, with 12 bases of the junction left unmatched. The CDR3 loop is CASQRRQGAPDTQYF. The CDR3 DNA reads TGCGCCTCACAACGTAGACAGGGGGCCCCAGATACGCAGTATTTT.

CDR3 region: CASSVDGSTNEKLFF. CDR3 DNA sequence: TGTGCCAGCAGCGTAGACGGGTCGACTAATGAAAAACTGTTTTTT. This chain joins TRBV9 and TRBJ1-4; D call uncertain. The germline V gene encodes CDR1 SGDLS and CDR2 YYNGEE. Between the trimmed V and J ends, which lost 0 bases and 2 bases, there was a span of 8 bases. CDR3 length equals 15 residues.

The chain uses TRBV11-2 and TRBJ2-1; 9 nucleotides line up with TRBD2. This CDR3 is 16 amino acids long. From germline, CDR1 is SGHAT and CDR2 FQNNGV. Trimming took 5 bases from V and 3 from J; bases not matched to a gene: 8. The CDR3 DNA follows: TGTGCCAGCAGCATCCGGGGCGGGGGGGACTACAATGAGCAGTTCTTC. It codes for CASSIRGGGDYNEQFF.